This T cell receptor beta chain derives from a study of blood T cell repertoires in COVID-19. How the authors handled the data: Amplification of reference gene primers provided the estimated nucleated cell counts. Clones were sequenced by immunoSEQ multiplex PCR, and TCRdb holds only the in-frame ones, with some missing. That table is the source of V, J and clone size, and D and trimming were worked out from the DNA. The data show around 470,000 clones, roughly 89% seen once. The CDR3 totals 15 residues. Germline loops: CDR1 SGHTA, CDR2 FQGNSA. The ends were cut back, 3 bases at V and 9 bases at J, with 21 bases in the middle.

The receptor's source is a man in his late teens or twenties with COVID-19, enrolled during active disease. The V and J genes are TRBV7-2 and TRBJ2-7; D gene ambiguous. What was sequenced was peripheral blood. The CDR3 sequence is CASSFGGPTVYRQYF. CDR3 coding DNA: TGTGCCAGCAGCTTCGGCGGTCCTACGGTATATAGGCAGTACTTC.